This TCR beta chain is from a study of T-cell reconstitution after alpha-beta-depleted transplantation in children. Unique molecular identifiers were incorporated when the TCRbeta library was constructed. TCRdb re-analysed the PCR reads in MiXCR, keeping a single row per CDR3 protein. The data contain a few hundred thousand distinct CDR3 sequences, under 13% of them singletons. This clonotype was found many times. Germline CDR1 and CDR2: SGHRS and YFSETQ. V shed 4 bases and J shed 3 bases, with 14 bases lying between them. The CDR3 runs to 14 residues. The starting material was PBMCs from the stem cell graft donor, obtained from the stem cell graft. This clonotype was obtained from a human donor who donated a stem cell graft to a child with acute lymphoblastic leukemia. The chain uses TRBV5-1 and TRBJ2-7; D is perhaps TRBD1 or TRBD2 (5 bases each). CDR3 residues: CASSESGADYEQYF. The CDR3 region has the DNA TGCGCCAGCAGCGAGTCCGGGGCGGACTACGAGCAGTACTTC.